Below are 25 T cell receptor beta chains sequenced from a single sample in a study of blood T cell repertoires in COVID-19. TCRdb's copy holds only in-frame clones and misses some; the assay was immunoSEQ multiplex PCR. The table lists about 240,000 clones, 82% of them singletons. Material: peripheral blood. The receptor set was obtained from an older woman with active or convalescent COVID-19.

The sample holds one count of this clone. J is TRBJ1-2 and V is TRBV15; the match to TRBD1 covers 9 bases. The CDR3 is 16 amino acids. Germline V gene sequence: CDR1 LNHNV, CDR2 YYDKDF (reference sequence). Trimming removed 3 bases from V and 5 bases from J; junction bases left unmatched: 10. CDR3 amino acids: CATSRAPGQGGYGYTF. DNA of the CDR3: TGTGCCACCAGCAGGGCCCCGGGACAGGGAGGTTATGGCTACACCTTC.

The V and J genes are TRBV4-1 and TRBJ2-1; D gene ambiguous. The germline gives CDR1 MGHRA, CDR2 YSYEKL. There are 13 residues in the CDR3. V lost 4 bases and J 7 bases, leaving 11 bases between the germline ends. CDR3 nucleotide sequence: TGCGCCAGCAGCCCTCTCTTTAGAAATGAGCAGTTCTTC. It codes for CASSPLFRNEQFF.

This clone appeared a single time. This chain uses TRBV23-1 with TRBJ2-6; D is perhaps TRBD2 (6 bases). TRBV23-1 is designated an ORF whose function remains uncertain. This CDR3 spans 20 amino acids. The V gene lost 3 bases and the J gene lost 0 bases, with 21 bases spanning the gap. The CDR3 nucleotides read TGCGCCAGCAGTCAGGGGCCATGGGGGGTGAGGGACTCTGGGGCCAACGTCCTGACTTTC. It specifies CASSQGPWGVRDSGANVLTF.

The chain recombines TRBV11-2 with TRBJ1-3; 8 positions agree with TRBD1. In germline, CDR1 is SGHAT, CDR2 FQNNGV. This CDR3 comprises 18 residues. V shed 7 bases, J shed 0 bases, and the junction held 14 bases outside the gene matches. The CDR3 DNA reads TGTGCCAGCACCCGTTCAAGGACAGGGCTACTCTCTGGAAACACCATATATTTT. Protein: CASTRSRTGLLSGNTIYF. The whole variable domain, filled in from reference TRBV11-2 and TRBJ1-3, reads EAGVAQSPRYKIIEKRQSVAFWCNPISGHATLYWYQQILGQGPKLLIQFQNNGVVDDSQLPKDRFSAERLKGVDSTLKIQPAKLEDSAVYLCASTRSRTGLLSGNTIYFGEGSWLTVV.

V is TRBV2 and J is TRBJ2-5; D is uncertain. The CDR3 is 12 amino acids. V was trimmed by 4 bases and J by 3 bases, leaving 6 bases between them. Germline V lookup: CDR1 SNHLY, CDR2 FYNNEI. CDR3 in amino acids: CASSVLKETQYF. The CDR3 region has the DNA TGTGCCAGCAGTGTACTGAAAGAGACCCAGTACTTC.

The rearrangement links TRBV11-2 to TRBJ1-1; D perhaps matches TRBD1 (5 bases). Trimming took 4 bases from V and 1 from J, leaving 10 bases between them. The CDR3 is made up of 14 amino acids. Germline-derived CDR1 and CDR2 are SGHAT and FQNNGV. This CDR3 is CASSWGSRNTEAFF. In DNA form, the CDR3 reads TGTGCCAGCAGCTGGGGCAGCAGGAACACTGAAGCTTTCTTT.

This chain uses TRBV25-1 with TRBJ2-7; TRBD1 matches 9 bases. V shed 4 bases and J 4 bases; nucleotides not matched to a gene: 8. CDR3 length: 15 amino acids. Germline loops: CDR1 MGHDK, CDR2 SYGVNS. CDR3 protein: CASSASGTGKYEQYF. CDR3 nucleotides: TGTGCCAGCAGTGCCTCCGGGACAGGGAAGTACGAGCAGTACTTC.

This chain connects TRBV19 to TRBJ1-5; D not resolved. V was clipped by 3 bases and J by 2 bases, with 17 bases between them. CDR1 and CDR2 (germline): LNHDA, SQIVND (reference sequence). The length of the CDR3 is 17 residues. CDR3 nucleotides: TGTGCCAGTAGTATCAGTGCATTAGGGAGGGGCAATCAGCCCCAGCATTTT. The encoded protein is CASSISALGRGNQPQHF.

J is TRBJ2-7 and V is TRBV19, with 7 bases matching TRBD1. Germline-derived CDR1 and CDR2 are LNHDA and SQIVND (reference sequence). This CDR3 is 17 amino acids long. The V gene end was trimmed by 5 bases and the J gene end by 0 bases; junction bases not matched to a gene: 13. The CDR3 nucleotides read TGTGCCAGTAGTCCCTTCTCAGGGGGTTCATTCTCCTACGAGCAGTACTTC. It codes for CASSPFSGGSFSYEQYF.

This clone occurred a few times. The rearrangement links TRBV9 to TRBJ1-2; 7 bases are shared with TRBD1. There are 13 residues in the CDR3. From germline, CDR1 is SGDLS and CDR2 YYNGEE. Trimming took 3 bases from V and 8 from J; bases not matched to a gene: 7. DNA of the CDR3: TGTGCCAGCAGCGCGGGACAGTCCACGGGCTACACCTTC. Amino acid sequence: CASSAGQSTGYTF.

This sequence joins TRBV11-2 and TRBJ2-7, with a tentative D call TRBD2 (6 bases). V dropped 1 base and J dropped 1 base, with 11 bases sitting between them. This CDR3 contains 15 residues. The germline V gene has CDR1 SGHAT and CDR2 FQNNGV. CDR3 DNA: TGTGCCAGCAGCTTAGCTCCGGGGGAGTCCTACGAGCAGTACTTC. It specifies CASSLAPGESYEQYF.

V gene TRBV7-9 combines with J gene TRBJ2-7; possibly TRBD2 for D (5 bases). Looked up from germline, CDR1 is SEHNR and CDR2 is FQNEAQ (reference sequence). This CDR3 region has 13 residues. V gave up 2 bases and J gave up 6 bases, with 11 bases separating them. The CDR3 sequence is CASSLHGIPEQYF. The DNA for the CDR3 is TGTGCCAGCAGCTTACACGGGATCCCCGAGCAGTACTTC.

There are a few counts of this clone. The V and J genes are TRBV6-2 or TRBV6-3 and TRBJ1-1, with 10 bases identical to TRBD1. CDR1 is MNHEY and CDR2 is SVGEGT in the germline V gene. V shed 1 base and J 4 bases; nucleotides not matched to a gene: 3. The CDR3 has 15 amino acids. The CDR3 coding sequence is TGTGCCAGCAGTTACTGGACAGGGGGAAGCACTGAAGCTTTCTTT. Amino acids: CASSYWTGGSTEAFF.

The CDR3 here is CASSPHGTDTEAFF. The CDR3 region has the DNA TGTGCCAGCTCCCCGCACGGGACAGACACTGAAGCTTTCTTT. The V gene is TRBV7-2, the J gene TRBJ1-1; 7 bases match TRBD1. The ends lost 8 bases at V and 3 bases at J; junction bases unmatched: 9. Germline CDR1 is SGHTA and CDR2 is FQGNSA. The CDR3 covers 14 residues.

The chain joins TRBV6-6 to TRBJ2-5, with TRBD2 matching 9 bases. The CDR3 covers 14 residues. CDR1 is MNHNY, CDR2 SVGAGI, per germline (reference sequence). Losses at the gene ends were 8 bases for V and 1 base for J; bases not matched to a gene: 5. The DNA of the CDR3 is TGTGCCAGCCGAGGAGCGGGGGGCCAAGAGACCCAGTACTTC. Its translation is CASRGAGGQETQYF.

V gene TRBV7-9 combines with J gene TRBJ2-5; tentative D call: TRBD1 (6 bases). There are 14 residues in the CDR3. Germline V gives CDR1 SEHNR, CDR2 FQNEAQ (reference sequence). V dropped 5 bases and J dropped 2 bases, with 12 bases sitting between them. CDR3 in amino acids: CASSAGTYQETQYF. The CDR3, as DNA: TGTGCCAGCAGCGCCGGGACATATCAAGAGACCCAGTACTTC.

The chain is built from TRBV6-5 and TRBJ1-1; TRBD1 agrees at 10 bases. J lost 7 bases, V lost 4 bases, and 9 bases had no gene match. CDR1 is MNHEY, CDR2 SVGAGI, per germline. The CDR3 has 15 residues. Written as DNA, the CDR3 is TGTGCCAGCAGTTGGACCGGGACAGGGGACGTTGAAGCTTTCTTT. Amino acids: CASSWTGTGDVEAFF.

CDR3 sequence: CASSAQGAGYGYTF. CDR3 nucleotides: TGTGCCAGCAGCGCTCAGGGGGCGGGCTATGGCTACACCTTC. The J gene is TRBJ1-2, the V gene TRBV7-2; TRBD1 agrees at 8 bases. Germline-derived CDR1 and CDR2 are SGHTA and FQGNSA. Trimming at V came to 5 bases and at J to 4 bases, leaving 6 bases not matched to a gene. The CDR3 is made up of 14 amino acids. The full variable domain, with the rest looked up from reference TRBV7-2 and TRBJ1-2, is GAGVSQSPSNKVTEKGKDVELRCDPISGHTALYWYRQSLGQGLEFLIYFQGNSAPDKSGLPSDRFSAERTGGSVSTLTIQRTQQEDSAVYLCASSAQGAGYGYTFGSGTRLTVV.

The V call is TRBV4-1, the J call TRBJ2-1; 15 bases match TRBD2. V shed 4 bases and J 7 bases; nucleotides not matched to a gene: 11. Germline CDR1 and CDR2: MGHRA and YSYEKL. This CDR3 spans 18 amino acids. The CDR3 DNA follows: TGCGCCAGCAGCCTGGGACTAGCGGGGGGCCGGGGGTGGAATGAGCAGTTCTTC. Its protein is CASSLGLAGGRGWNEQFF.

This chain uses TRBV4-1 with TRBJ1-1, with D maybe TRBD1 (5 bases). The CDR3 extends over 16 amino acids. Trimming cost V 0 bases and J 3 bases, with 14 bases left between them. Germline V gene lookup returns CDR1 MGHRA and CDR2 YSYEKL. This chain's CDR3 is CASSQDQARVDTEAFF. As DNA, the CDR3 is TGCGCCAGCAGCCAAGATCAAGCCAGGGTGGACACTGAAGCTTTCTTT.

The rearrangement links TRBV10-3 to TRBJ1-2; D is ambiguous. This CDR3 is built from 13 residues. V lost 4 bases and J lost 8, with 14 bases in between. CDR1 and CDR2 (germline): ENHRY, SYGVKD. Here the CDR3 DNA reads TGTGCCATCAGTGGGGTTTGGGAGGAGGGCTACACCTTC. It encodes CAISGVWEEGYTF.

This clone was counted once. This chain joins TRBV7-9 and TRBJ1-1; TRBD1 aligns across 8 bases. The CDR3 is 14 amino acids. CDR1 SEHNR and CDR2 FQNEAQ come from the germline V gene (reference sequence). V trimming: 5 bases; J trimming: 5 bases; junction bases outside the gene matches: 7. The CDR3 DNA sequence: TGTGCCAGCAGCGCACAGGGGGGCGGGACTGAAGCTTTCTTT. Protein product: CASSAQGGGTEAFF.

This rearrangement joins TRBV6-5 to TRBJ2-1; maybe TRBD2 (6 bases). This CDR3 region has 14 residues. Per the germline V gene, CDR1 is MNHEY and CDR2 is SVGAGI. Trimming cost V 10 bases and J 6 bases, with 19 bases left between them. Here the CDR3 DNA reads TGTGCCACCTTTACTAGGGGACTCCGCAATGAGCAGTTCTTC. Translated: CATFTRGLRNEQFF.

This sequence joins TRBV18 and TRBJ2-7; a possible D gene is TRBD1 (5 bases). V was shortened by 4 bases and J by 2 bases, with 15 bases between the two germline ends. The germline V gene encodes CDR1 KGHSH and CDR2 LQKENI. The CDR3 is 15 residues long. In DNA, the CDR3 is TGTGCCAGCTCACTAACGACAGTTGTGACCTACGAGCAGTACTTC. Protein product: CASSLTTVVTYEQYF.

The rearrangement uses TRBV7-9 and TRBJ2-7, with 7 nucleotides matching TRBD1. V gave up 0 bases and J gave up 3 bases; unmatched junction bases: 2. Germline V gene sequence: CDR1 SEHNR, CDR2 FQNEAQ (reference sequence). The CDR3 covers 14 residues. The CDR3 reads CASSLAGTDYEQYF. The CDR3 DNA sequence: TGTGCCAGCAGCTTAGCCGGGACAGACTACGAGCAGTACTTC. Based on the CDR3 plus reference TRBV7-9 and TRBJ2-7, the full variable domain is DTGVSQNPRHKITKRGQNVTFRCDPISEHNRLYWYRQTLGQGPEFLTYFQNEAQLEKSRLLSDRFSAERPKGSFSTLEIQRTEQGDSAMYLCASSLAGTDYEQYFGPGTRLTVT.